This T cell receptor (beta chain) was retrieved from a study of radiation and T cells in renal cell carcinoma. The CDR3 is made up of 12 amino acids. CDR1 and CDR2 (germline): MNHNY, SVGAGI (reference sequence). Trimming took off 4 bases at V and 7 bases at J, with 10 bases between the two ends. Whole-study results and caveats: From baseline, blood top tumor clonotypes peaked at 2 weeks post-radiation.

Only in-frame clones appear in the TCRdb table, and some are missing; sequencing was by immunoSEQ multiplex PCR. The data contain some 120,000 clones, 88% of them singletons. Time point denoted: blood 2 weeks post-SBRT. Specified treatment: 15 Gy SBRT to primary tumor, nephrectomy 4 weeks later. Remarks on this clone: The antigen remains undetermined.

The chain couples TRBV6-6 to TRBJ1-1; a weak D match, TRBD1 (6 bases). The material sequenced was blood, taken from a patient whose treatment included radiotherapy and nephrectomy. The sequence came from a woman between 70 and 85 years old with renal cell carcinoma. The CDR3 region has the DNA TGTGCCAGCAGTTTTCCGGACAGTGAAGCTTTCTTT. Residues: CASSFPDSEAFF.